These 20 T cell receptor beta chains came from one sample sequenced in a study of early T cells in non-severe SARS-CoV-2 infection (dated by TCRdb to the early 2020s). Preparation of the library involved 5' RACE. The run used a NextSeq 500. TCRdb cleaned the public reads at Q25 with fastp, built clones with MiXCR and kept in-frame beta chains. Under each unique CDR3 protein, matching rows form one entry showing the most common genes and DNA. This sample is represented by some 85,000 distinct CDR3 sequences; roughly an eighth of them were singletons. The top ten hold around 1.5% of the sample. Sample: whole blood. These receptors originate from an adult who was a healthcare worker with PCR-confirmed SARS-CoV-2 infection or an uninfected control (not recorded which).

CDR3 nucleotides: TGTGCCAGCAGCCTTCGAACCGACAGGGGCGCTGAAGCTTTCTTT. This sequence encodes CASSLRTDRGAEAFF. The chain is built from TRBV5-4 and TRBJ1-1, with TRBD1 matching over 8 bases. This CDR3 region has 15 residues. J was trimmed by 6 bases and V by 4 bases; bases with no gene match: 11. Germline CDR1 SGHNT, CDR2 YYREEE (reference sequence).

This chain links TRBV20-1 with TRBJ2-7, with 9 bases lining up with TRBD2. Germline lookup yields CDR1 DFQATT and CDR2 SNEGSKA (reference sequence). The length of the CDR3 is 14 residues. The junction had 7 bases not matched to a gene; V was cut back by 0 bases and J by 7 bases. The CDR3 coding sequence is TGCAGTGCTAGAGACGCTAGCGGGGTGGGAGAGCAGTACTTC. Translation: CSARDASGVGEQYF.

In its sample, this clonotype was seen many times. V is TRBV5-5 and J is TRBJ2-3; 8 positions agree with TRBD2. The V and J ends lost 4 bases and 0 bases, in that order; junction bases with no gene match: 4. The CDR3 contains 15 residues. CDR1 and CDR2 from the germline V gene are SGHKS and YYEKEE (reference sequence). The CDR3 nucleotides read TGTGCCAGCAGCATGACTAGCGCAAGCACAGATACGCAGTATTTT. Protein product: CASSMTSASTDTQYF.

The table lists this clonotype with many counts. The chain has TRBV18 and TRBJ2-7, with TRBD1 identical over 10 bases. The ends lost 4 bases at V and 2 bases at J; junction bases unmatched: 5. Germline V gene data show CDR1 as KGHSH and CDR2 as LQKENI. The CDR3 totals 15 residues. In DNA, the CDR3 is TGTGCCAGCTCACAAGGGACAGGGGACGCCTACGAGCAGTACTTC. Its protein is CASSQGTGDAYEQYF. Full variable domain (remainder filled in from reference TRBV18 and TRBJ2-7): NAGVMQNPRHLVRRRGQEARLRCSPMKGHSHVYWYRQLPEEGLKFMVYLQKENIIDESGMPKERFSAEFPKEGPSILRIQQVVRGDSAAYFCASSQGTGDAYEQYFGPGTRLTVT.

The J gene is TRBJ2-3, the V gene TRBV10-3; TRBD1 or TRBD2 may be the D gene (6 bases each). V was trimmed by 8 bases and J by 8 bases, leaving 11 bases between them. This CDR3 comprises 11 residues. Germline values: CDR1 ENHRY, CDR2 SYGVKD. The chain's CDR3 is CAIRGQGTQYF. As DNA, the CDR3 is TGTGCCATCCGGGGGCAGGGTACGCAGTATTTT.

In this sample, this clonotype turned up a few times. This chain links TRBV7-2 with TRBJ2-5; 8 positions agree with TRBD1. J lost 5 bases, V lost 5 bases, and 7 bases had no gene match. The CDR3 runs to 14 residues. Germline V gives CDR1 SGHTA, CDR2 FQGNSA. The CDR3, as DNA: TGTGCCAGCAGCGAAAGACAGGGGTATGAGACCCAGTACTTC. This encodes CASSERQGYETQYF.

V is TRBV5-1 and J is TRBJ2-7; 7 bases are a match to TRBD1. The germline CDR1 and CDR2 sequences are SGHRS and YFSETQ. The CDR3 length is 15 residues. Trimming removed 0 bases from V and 6 bases from J; junction bases left unmatched: 9. The CDR3 loop reads CASSLAPGTEGEQYF. In DNA, the CDR3 is TGCGCCAGCAGCTTGGCGCCCGGGACAGAGGGCGAGCAGTACTTC.

This chain connects TRBV5-6 to TRBJ1-5; TRBD1 agrees at 7 bases. This CDR3 contains 15 residues. The junction had 4 bases not matched to a gene; V was cut back by 0 bases and J by 4 bases. Germline V gene sequence: CDR1 SGHDT, CDR2 YYEEEE. CDR3 amino acids: CASSLAGRGNQPQHF. The CDR3 nucleotides are TGTGCCAGCAGCTTGGCCGGCAGGGGGAATCAGCCCCAGCATTTT. Looking up the rest from reference TRBV5-6 and TRBJ1-5 gives the full variable domain: DAGVTQSPTHLIKTRGQQVTLRCSPKSGHDTVSWYQQALGQGPQFIFQYYEEEERQRGNFPDRFSGHQFPNYSSELNVNALLLGDSALYLCASSLAGRGNQPQHFGDGTRLSIL.

V is TRBV25-1 and J is TRBJ2-1; no clear D. Trimming shortened V by 1 base and J by 8 bases, and 18 bases separated the two germline ends. From germline, CDR1 is MGHDK and CDR2 SYGVNS. The CDR3 runs to 16 residues. The CDR3 loop reads CASSESRRKGWDEQFF. The CDR3 bases are TGTGCCAGCAGTGAATCTCGCAGGAAAGGATGGGATGAGCAGTTCTTC.

This clonotype was counted between two and nine times. This rearrangement joins TRBV19 to TRBJ2-2; 7 bases align to TRBD1. The CDR3 covers 18 residues. Trimming took 7 bases from V and 3 from J; bases not matched to a gene: 17. Germline values: CDR1 LNHDA, CDR2 SQIVND (reference sequence). CDR3 amino acids: CASIPDRADPTDTGELFF. DNA of the CDR3: TGTGCCAGTATACCCGACAGGGCAGACCCGACGGACACCGGGGAGCTGTTTTTT.

V gene TRBV11-2 combines with J gene TRBJ2-1; 7 bases align to TRBD1. The CDR3 runs 14 residues. J was trimmed by 6 bases and V by 6 bases; bases with no gene match: 8. In germline, CDR1 is SGHAT, CDR2 FQNNGV. CDR3 nucleotides: TGTGCCAGCAGAACCCCGTCAGGGGGCAATGAGCAGTTCTTC. Protein: CASRTPSGGNEQFF. The whole variable domain, filled in from reference TRBV11-2 and TRBJ2-1, reads EAGVAQSPRYKIIEKRQSVAFWCNPISGHATLYWYQQILGQGPKLLIQFQNNGVVDDSQLPKDRFSAERLKGVDSTLKIQPAKLEDSAVYLCASRTPSGGNEQFFGPGTRLTVL.

This clonotype was seen once. V is TRBV2 and J is TRBJ1-1, with 7 bases lining up with TRBD1. CDR3 size: 12 residues. V shed 7 bases, J shed 12 bases, and the junction held 11 bases outside the gene matches. Looked up from germline, CDR1 is SNHLY and CDR2 is FYNNEI. The CDR3 protein is CASTQAGGPSFF. The DNA for the CDR3 is TGTGCCAGCACCCAGGCAGGGGGACCCTCTTTCTTT. The variable domain in full, with the rest retrieved from reference TRBV2 and TRBJ1-1, is EPEVTQTPSHQVTQMGQEVILRCVPISNHLYFYWYRQILGQKVEFLVSFYNNEISEKSEIFDDQFSVERPDGSNFTLKIRSTKLEDSAMYFCASTQAGGPSFFGQGTRLTVV.

This clonotype has at least ten counts. J is TRBJ2-7 and V is TRBV25-1, with D unresolved. Germline CDR1 MGHDK, CDR2 SYGVNS. V was cut by 1 base and J by 3 bases, with 7 bases left in between. This CDR3 comprises 13 residues. The chain's CDR3 is CASSESGLYEQYF. The CDR3 DNA reads as TGTGCCAGCAGTGAATCTGGCCTCTACGAGCAGTACTTC.

This clonotype appeared a few times. The V and J genes are TRBV7-9 and TRBJ1-2, with 9 bases that match TRBD1. This CDR3 has 17 residues. V shed 3 bases, J shed 4 bases, and the junction held 12 bases outside the gene matches. Germline V lookup: CDR1 SEHNR, CDR2 FQNEAQ (reference sequence). CDR3 residues: CASSLGQGWTLTYGYTF. CDR3 sequence (DNA): TGTGCCAGCAGCTTGGGACAGGGATGGACCCTCACCTATGGCTACACCTTC. Using reference TRBV7-9 and TRBJ1-2 for the parts outside the CDR3, the full variable domain is DTGVSQNPRHKITKRGQNVTFRCDPISEHNRLYWYRQTLGQGPEFLTYFQNEAQLEKSRLLSDRFSAERPKGSFSTLEIQRTEQGDSAMYLCASSLGQGWTLTYGYTFGSGTRLTVV.

The chain combines TRBV29-1 with TRBJ2-3, with D perhaps matching TRBD1 (6 bases). With 7 bases removed from V and 4 bases from J, the gap between germline ends came to 15 bases. CDR1 and CDR2 (germline): SQVTM, ANQGSEA. The CDR3 spans 13 residues. CDR3 DNA: TGCAGCGGATCAGGGGATGGAGCAGATACGCAGTATTTT. It codes for CSGSGDGADTQYF.

This clonotype was seen many times. The genes are TRBV5-1 and TRBJ2-1; 13 nucleotides align to TRBD2. This CDR3 contains 19 residues. CDR1 and CDR2 from the germline V gene are SGHRS and YFSETQ. The junction had 6 bases not matched to a gene; V was cut back by 0 bases and J by 0 bases. CDR3 nucleotides: TGCGCCAGCAGCTTGGGACTAGCGGGGGGACCCAGCTCCTACAATGAGCAGTTCTTC. Its protein is CASSLGLAGGPSSYNEQFF.

A few counts support this clonotype. The chain has TRBV6-5 and TRBJ2-7; D unclear. The CDR3 extends over 11 amino acids. Looked up from germline, CDR1 is MNHEY and CDR2 is SVGAGI. Trimming removed 10 bases at V and 3 bases at J, with 10 bases between. Here the CDR3 reads CATLSHYEQYF. The CDR3 region has the DNA TGTGCCACCCTCTCTCACTACGAGCAGTACTTC.

This clonotype was recorded a few times. J is TRBJ1-5 and V is TRBV7-9; perhaps TRBD1 as D (5 bases). The V and J ends lost 3 bases and 5 bases respectively, with 8 bases between them. CDR1 SEHNR and CDR2 FQNEAQ come from the germline V gene (reference sequence). This CDR3 contains 13 residues. CDR3 nucleotides: TGTGCCAGCAGCTTGTGGGGGGATCAGCCCCAGCATTTT. It encodes CASSLWGDQPQHF.

This clonotype was picked up a small number of times. The genes are TRBV5-1 and TRBJ2-2; 7 bases map to TRBD2. Germline trimming cut 1 base from V and 4 bases from J; bases unmatched to any gene: 4. Germline values: CDR1 SGHRS, CDR2 YFSETQ. The CDR3 extends over 15 amino acids. The CDR3 sequence: CASSLSGASTGELFF. CDR3 nucleotide sequence: TGCGCCAGCAGCTTGAGCGGGGCCTCCACCGGGGAGCTGTTTTTT.

This clonotype was detected a few times. This chain uses TRBV11-2 with TRBJ2-4; 14 bases line up with TRBD2. In germline, CDR1 is SGHAT, CDR2 FQNNGV. This CDR3 contains 21 residues. The V gene end was trimmed by 2 bases and the J gene end by 0 bases; junction bases not matched to a gene: 12. This chain's CDR3 is CASSLWSPRLAGGLAKNIQYF. DNA for the CDR3: TGTGCCAGCAGCTTATGGAGCCCCCGACTAGCGGGGGGGCTAGCCAAAAACATTCAGTACTTC.